The 11 T cell receptor beta chains reported below all come from one sample, sequenced in a study of T-cell reconstitution after alpha-beta-depleted transplantation in children. Preparation of the TCRbeta library used unique molecular identifiers. TCRdb independently ran MiXCR on the PCR reads; one entry per CDR3 protein. There are hundreds of thousands of distinct CDR3 sequences in the sample; about 12% occur only once, and around 0.8% lies in the top ten. The material was PBMCs, obtained before TCRalphabeta/CD19-depleted stem cell transplant. These receptors originate from a girl between 2 and 10 years old with congenital amegakaryocytic thrombocytopenia, due to receive a stem cell transplant.

This clonotype was counted at least ten times. The V call is TRBV25-1, the J call TRBJ2-1; D remains unclear. The CDR3 has 13 residues. Germline CDR1 reads MGHDK; CDR2 reads SYGVNS. Trimming shortened V by 2 bases and J by 5 bases, and 7 bases separated the two germline ends. Written as DNA, the CDR3 is TGTGCCAGCAGTGAAAACACCCACAATGAGCAGTTCTTC. Protein: CASSENTHNEQFF.

This clonotype was recorded at least ten times. The gene calls are TRBV29-1 and TRBJ1-2, with unresolved D. CDR1 is SQVTM, CDR2 ANQGSEA, per germline. The CDR3 is 12 residues long. The V and J ends lost 6 bases and 8 bases respectively, with 16 bases between them. The CDR3 bases are TGCAGCGTCAGAACCTTAGTACGAGGCTACACCTTC. Translation gives CSVRTLVRGYTF.

This clonotype was detected ten times or more. Here the CDR3 reads CASSYSGFGSTEAFF. CDR3 in DNA: TGTGCCAGCAGTTATAGCGGGTTCGGATCCACTGAAGCTTTCTTT. The V gene is TRBV6-2 or TRBV6-3, the J gene TRBJ1-1, with no clear D. V lost 3 bases and J 4 bases, leaving 15 bases between the germline ends. This CDR3 is 15 amino acids long. The germline V gene encodes CDR1 MNHEY and CDR2 SVGEGT.

At least ten counts were recorded for this clonotype. This sequence joins TRBV6-5 and TRBJ2-3; 10 bases match TRBD1. This CDR3 contains 16 residues. Germline assignment: CDR1 MNHEY and CDR2 SVGAGI. With V trimmed by 1 base and J by 2 bases, 3 bases remained unmatched. CDR3 region: CASSYWTGGYTDTQYF. The CDR3 DNA reads as TGTGCCAGCAGTTACTGGACAGGGGGTTACACAGATACGCAGTATTTT.

The DNA for the CDR3 is TGCGCCAGCAGCTTGTTGGGGCCCCCCGGGACCTACGAGCAGTACTTC. Its translation is CASSLLGPPGTYEQYF. V is TRBV5-1 and J is TRBJ2-7; D is perhaps TRBD1 or TRBD2 (5 bases each). Trimming stripped 1 base from V and 2 bases from J, with 16 bases between. The germline gives CDR1 SGHRS, CDR2 YFSETQ. This CDR3 is built from 16 residues.

The rearrangement uses TRBV28 and TRBJ2-1, with 11 bases aligning to TRBD2. This CDR3 is built from 16 residues. From germline, CDR1 is MDHEN and CDR2 SYDVKM. Trimming cost V 4 bases and J 9 bases; bases outside gene matches: 11. The CDR3, as DNA: TGTGCCAGCAGTTGGAGACTAGCGGGAATATCTCTTGAGCAGTTCTTC. Encoded protein: CASSWRLAGISLEQFF.

This rearrangement joins TRBV11-2 to TRBJ2-6; D is perhaps TRBD1 or TRBD2 (5 bases each). The CDR3 length is 18 residues. Germline loops: CDR1 SGHAT, CDR2 FQNNGV. Trimming pared 7 bases from V and 1 base from J, leaving 20 bases between. In DNA, the CDR3 is TGTGCCAGCAACCCGGGACCGAGGCGTCTATCTGGGGCCAACGTCCTGACTTTC. Its translation: CASNPGPRRLSGANVLTF.

V is TRBV5-1 and J is TRBJ2-1; 7 nucleotides line up with TRBD2. Germline CDR1 reads SGHRS; CDR2 reads YFSETQ. There are 15 residues in the CDR3. V shed 4 bases and J 5 bases; nucleotides not matched to a gene: 9. The CDR3 is CASSGGGALDNEQFF. The CDR3 bases are TGCGCCAGCAGCGGCGGGGGAGCACTTGACAATGAGCAGTTCTTC.

This clonotype was seen many times. This sequence joins TRBV12-3 or TRBV12-4 and TRBJ2-7; 8 nucleotides match TRBD1. The CDR3 has 14 amino acids. V shed 1 base, J shed 3 bases, and the junction held 2 bases outside the gene matches. The CDR3 nucleotides are TGTGCCAGCAGTTTAGGGACAGGGAACTACGAGCAGTACTTC. Translating it yields CASSLGTGNYEQYF.

This clonotype was detected a few times. The chain is built from TRBV7-6 and TRBJ2-7; possibly TRBD2 for D (6 bases). CDR3 size: 13 residues. CDR1 is SGHVS, CDR2 FNYEAQ, per germline. The ends were cut back, 10 bases at V and 0 bases at J, with 13 bases in the middle. The CDR3 bases are TGTGCCACCTGGGACGGGAGCTCCTACGAGCAGTACTTC. It codes for CATWDGSSYEQYF.

This clonotype was recorded at least ten times. The V gene is TRBV29-1, the J gene TRBJ2-2; 10 nucleotides line up with TRBD2. The CDR3 contains 14 residues. Germline CDR1 reads SQVTM; CDR2 reads ANQGSEA. Unmatched junction bases numbered 1, after V lost 4 bases and J lost 2 bases. CDR3 sequence: CSVGLAGNTGELFF. The CDR3 DNA reads TGCAGCGTTGGACTAGCGGGTAACACCGGGGAGCTGTTTTTT.